These 12 T cell receptor beta chains came from one sample sequenced in a study of T cells in tuberculosis. Assay: immunoSEQ multiplex PCR; the TCRdb copy retains only in-frame clones and omits some. Altogether 20,000 to 25,000 clones are present, more than 90% being singletons, with the ten largest covering 15% to 20%. Sequences were obtained from PBMCs. The receptors originated from a donor aged 5 to 30 with latent tuberculosis or without tuberculosis infection. Some clones in this sample may be carry-over from other donors' samples.

In DNA form, the CDR3 reads TGTGCCAGCAGTTACTCGGGGACAGGGCCGCTCGAGCAGTACTTC. It codes for CASSYSGTGPLEQYF. The chain recombines TRBV6-5 with TRBJ2-7; 9 nucleotides match TRBD1. Germline values: CDR1 MNHEY, CDR2 SVGAGI. V trimming: 0 bases; J trimming: 6 bases; junction bases outside the gene matches: 6. There are 15 residues in the CDR3.

In its sample, this clone was seen once. The rearrangement joins TRBV27 to TRBJ1-5; D is uncertain. Trimming stripped 1 base from V and 1 base from J, with 11 bases between. The germline V gene encodes CDR1 MNHEY and CDR2 SMNVEV (reference sequence). This CDR3 has 16 amino acids. The CDR3 DNA reads as TGTGCCAGCAGTTTATTGGCAGGATCGAGCAATCAGCCCCAGCATTTT. It codes for CASSLLAGSSNQPQHF.

The chain has TRBV18 and TRBJ2-4; 7 nucleotides align to TRBD2. V lost 6 bases to trimming and J lost 3 bases; unmatched junction nucleotides: 2. Germline CDR1 KGHSH, CDR2 LQKENI. CDR3 length: 13 residues. CDR3 sequence (DNA): TGTGCCAGCTCGGGAGGGAACAAAAACATTCAGTACTTC. Its protein product is CASSGGNKNIQYF.

V usage is TRBV5-6 and J usage is TRBJ1-1; D is ambiguous. The length of the CDR3 is 14 residues. Between the trimmed V and J ends, which lost 2 bases and 0 bases, there was a span of 8 bases. In germline, CDR1 is SGHDT, CDR2 YYEEEE. CDR3 in DNA: TGTGCCAGCAGCTTTCGGGTTATGAACACTGAAGCTTTCTTT. Protein: CASSFRVMNTEAFF.

This clone was detected only a few times. This chain connects TRBV6-1 to TRBJ1-5; 7 nucleotides agree with TRBD1. CDR3 length equals 14 residues. Trimming removed 7 bases from V and 11 bases from J; junction bases left unmatched: 14. Germline values: CDR1 MNHNS, CDR2 SASEGT. Here the CDR3 reads CASTDRVGQSAQHF. The DNA for the CDR3 is TGTGCCAGCACCGACAGGGTGGGGCAATCAGCCCAGCATTTT.

The rearrangement links TRBV7-2 to TRBJ2-1, with 8 bases identical to TRBD2. Germline V gene sequence: CDR1 SGHTA, CDR2 FQGNSA. V lost 1 base, J lost 4 bases, and 12 bases stayed unmatched. This CDR3 comprises 18 residues. CDR3: CASSLGLSIAGGYNEQFF. CDR3 DNA sequence: TGTGCCAGCAGCTTAGGTTTGAGTATCGCGGGAGGATACAATGAGCAGTTCTTC.

This sequence joins TRBV4-3 and TRBJ2-7, with 7 bases matching TRBD1. Germline V lookup: CDR1 LGHNA, CDR2 YSLEER. V shed 4 bases and J 0 bases; nucleotides not matched to a gene: 6. The CDR3 spans 15 residues. CDR3 loop: CASSLRTGSSYEQYF. The CDR3 DNA reads TGCGCCAGCAGCCTTAGGACAGGTAGCTCCTACGAGCAGTACTTC.

The chain has TRBV19 and TRBJ2-7; perhaps TRBD2 as D (6 bases). V lost 7 bases to trimming and J lost 6 bases, with 19 bases between them. The CDR3 covers 14 residues. Germline lookup yields CDR1 LNHDA and CDR2 SQIVND (reference sequence). For the CDR3, the DNA is TGTGCCAGTATTGGGAGGCAGGGAGGAGGCGAGCAGTACTTC. Its translation: CASIGRQGGGEQYF.

J is TRBJ2-4 and V is TRBV7-2; TRBD1 aligns across 7 bases. Losses at the gene ends were 5 bases for V and 1 base for J; bases not matched to a gene: 8. The CDR3 covers 16 residues. The germline V gene encodes CDR1 SGHTA and CDR2 FQGNSA. CDR3 DNA sequence: TGTGCCAGCAGCCAGACAGGGACGGGGGCCAAAAACATTCAGTACTTC. Protein: CASSQTGTGAKNIQYF.

This chain connects TRBV4-2 to TRBJ2-7, with D possibly TRBD2 on 6 matching bases. The CDR3 has 15 amino acids. V shed 1 base and J shed 2 bases, with 12 bases lying between them. CDR1 is LGHNA and CDR2 is YNFKEQ in the germline V gene. The CDR3 sequence: CASSQVLGGAYEQYF. The CDR3 DNA follows: TGTGCCAGCAGCCAAGTACTCGGCGGGGCCTACGAGCAGTACTTC.

The J gene is TRBJ2-2, the V gene TRBV5-1; D remains ambiguous. Germline CDR1 and CDR2: SGHRS and YFSETQ. The CDR3 consists of 15 residues. The ends were cut back, 5 bases at V and 0 bases at J, with 11 bases in the middle. Here the CDR3 DNA reads TGCGCCAGCAGTGTAACGGTCGCGAACACCGGGGAGCTGTTTTTT. This codes for CASSVTVANTGELFF. Filled out from reference TRBV5-1 and TRBJ2-2, the complete variable domain reads KAGVTQTPRYLIKTRGQQVTLSCSPISGHRSVSWYQQTPGQGLQFLFEYFSETQRNKGNFPGRFSGRQFSNSRSEMNVSTLELGDSALYLCASSVTVANTGELFFGEGSRLTVL.

The chain couples TRBV6-1 to TRBJ2-4, with D maybe TRBD2 (6 bases). The germline V gene has CDR1 MNHNS and CDR2 SASEGT. The CDR3 length is 13 residues. The V end was cut by 0 bases, the J end by 7 bases, with 7 bases between. CDR3 DNA sequence: TGTGCCAGCAGTGAAGCGGCGGGGAACATTCAGTACTTC. It yields the protein CASSEAAGNIQYF.